The count of the clone carrying this T cell receptor beta chain is one. Its antigen is still unknown. CDR3 length: 16 residues. Germline trimming cut 4 bases from V and 0 bases from J; bases unmatched to any gene: 5. Per the germline V gene, CDR1 is SGHNT and CDR2 is YENEEA. The data stem from a study of T cell clones after liver transplantation. Study-wide background: Pre-transplant mixed lymphocyte reactions yielded third-party-reactive TCRbeta sequences as comparators for graft-donor-reactive sequences. Subjects received no induction therapy and standard immunosuppression until randomization at 12-24 months post-transplant. Blood was drawn pre-transplant, before withdrawal, and after full or failed withdrawal. Study observations and caveats: Conclusions were preliminary, with small, heterogeneous patient groups.

Assay: immunoSEQ multiplex PCR; the TCRdb copy retains only in-frame clones and omits some. The data hold some 120,000 clones, with 75% to 95% observed a single time. The chain employs TRBV11-3 and TRBJ2-1; 8 nucleotides agree with TRBD2. The sequencing used CD4+ T cells from blood, collected 12 months after liver transplant. This clonotype was obtained from a human patient who received a liver transplant. Certain T cells may be donor cells from the graft. The CDR3 reads CASSSSTSASYNEQFF. CDR3 in DNA: TGTGCCAGCAGCTCCTCGACTAGCGCCTCCTACAATGAGCAGTTCTTC.